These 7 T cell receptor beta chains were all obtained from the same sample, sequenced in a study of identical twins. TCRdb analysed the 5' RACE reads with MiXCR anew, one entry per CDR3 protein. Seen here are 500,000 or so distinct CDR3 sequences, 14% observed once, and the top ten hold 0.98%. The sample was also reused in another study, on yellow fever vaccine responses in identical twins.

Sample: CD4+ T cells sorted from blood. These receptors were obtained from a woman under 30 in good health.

CDR3 residues: CASSQDGNSPLHF. CDR3 DNA sequence: TGTGCCAGCAGCCAGGACGGTAATTCACCCCTCCACTTT. The V call is TRBV3-1, the J call TRBJ1-6; D not certain. V lost 3 bases and J lost 6, with 6 bases in between. Looked up from germline, CDR1 is LGHDT and CDR2 is YNNKEL (reference sequence). The CDR3 covers 13 residues.

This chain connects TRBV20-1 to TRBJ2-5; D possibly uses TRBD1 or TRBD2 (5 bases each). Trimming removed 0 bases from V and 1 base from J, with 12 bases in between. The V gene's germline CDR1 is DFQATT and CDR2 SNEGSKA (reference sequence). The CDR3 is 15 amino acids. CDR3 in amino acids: CSARDLRGAQETQYF. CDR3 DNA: TGCAGTGCTAGAGATCTTCGAGGGGCCCAAGAGACCCAGTACTTC.

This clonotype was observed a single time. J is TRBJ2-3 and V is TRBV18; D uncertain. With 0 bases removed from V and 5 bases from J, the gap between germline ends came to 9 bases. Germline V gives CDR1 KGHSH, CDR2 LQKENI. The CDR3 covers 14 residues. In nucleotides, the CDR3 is TGTGCCAGCTCACCACCGACCCCGGGAGATACGCAGTATTTT. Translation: CASSPPTPGDTQYF.

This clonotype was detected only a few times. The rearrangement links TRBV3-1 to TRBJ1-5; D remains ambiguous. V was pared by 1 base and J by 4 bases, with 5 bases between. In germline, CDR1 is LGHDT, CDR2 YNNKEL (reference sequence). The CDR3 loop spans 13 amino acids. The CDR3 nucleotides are TGTGCCAGCAGCCAAGGCATGAATCAGCCCCAGCATTTT. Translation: CASSQGMNQPQHF.

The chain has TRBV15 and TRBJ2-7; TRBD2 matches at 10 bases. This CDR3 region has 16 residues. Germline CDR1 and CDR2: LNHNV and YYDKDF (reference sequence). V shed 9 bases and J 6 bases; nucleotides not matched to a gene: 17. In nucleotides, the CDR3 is TGTGCCACGTCGGGTTTAGCGGGAGGATTGGGGGCCGAGCAGTACTTC. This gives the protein CATSGLAGGLGAEQYF.

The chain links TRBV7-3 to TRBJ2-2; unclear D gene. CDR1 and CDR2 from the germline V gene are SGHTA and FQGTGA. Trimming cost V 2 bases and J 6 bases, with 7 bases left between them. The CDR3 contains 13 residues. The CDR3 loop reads CASSLGVAGELFF. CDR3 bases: TGTGCCAGCAGCTTAGGGGTGGCCGGGGAGCTGTTTTTT.

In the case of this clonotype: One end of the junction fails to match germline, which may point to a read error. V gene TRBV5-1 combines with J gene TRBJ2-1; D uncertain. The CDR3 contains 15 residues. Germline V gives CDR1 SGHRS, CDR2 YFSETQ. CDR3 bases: TGTGCCAGCAGCTTGCTTCCATCCTCCTACAATGAGCAGTTCTTC. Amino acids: CASSLLPSSYNEQFF.